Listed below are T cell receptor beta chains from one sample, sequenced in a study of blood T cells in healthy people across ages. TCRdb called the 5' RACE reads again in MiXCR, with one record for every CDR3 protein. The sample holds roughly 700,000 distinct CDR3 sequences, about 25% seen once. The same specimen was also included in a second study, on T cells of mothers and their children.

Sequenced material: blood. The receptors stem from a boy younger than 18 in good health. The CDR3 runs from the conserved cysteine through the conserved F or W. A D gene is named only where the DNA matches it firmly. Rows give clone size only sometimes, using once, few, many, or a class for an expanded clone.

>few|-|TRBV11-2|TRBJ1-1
TGTGCCAGCAGCTTAAGCCCTGAAGCTTTCTTT
CASSLSPEAFF
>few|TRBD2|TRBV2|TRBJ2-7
TGTGCCAGCAGTGAAGTGGGACTAGCCGGGTCCTACGAGCAGTACTTC
CASSEVGLAGSYEQYF
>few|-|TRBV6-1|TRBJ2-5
TGTGTCAGCAGTGAAGTGGAAGGGTGGGAGACCCAGTACTTC
CVSSEVEGWETQYF
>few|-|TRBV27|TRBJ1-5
TGTGCCAGCGCAGTTGGGCCCTATCAGCCCCAGCATTTT
CASAVGPYQPQHF
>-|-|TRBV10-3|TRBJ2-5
TGTGCCATCAGTGAGGGGGCAAACCAAGAGACCCAGTACTTC
CAISEGANQETQYF
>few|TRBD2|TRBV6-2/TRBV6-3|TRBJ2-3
TGTGCCGGCAGACATTTAGCGGGGAGTAAGAATACGCAGTATTTT
CAGRHLAGSKNTQYF
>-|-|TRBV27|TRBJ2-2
TGTGCCAGCAGATCTGGCTCCGGGGAGCTGTTTTTT
CASRSGSGELFF
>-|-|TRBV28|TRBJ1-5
TGTGCCAGCAGAAGGTCGGACAGAAACAATCAGCCCCAGCATTTT
CASRRSDRNNQPQHF
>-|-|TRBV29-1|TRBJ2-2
TGCAGCGCGGGGAGGATCTCCGGGGAGCTGTTTTTT
CSAGRISGELFF
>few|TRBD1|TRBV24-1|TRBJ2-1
TGTGCCACCAGTGAATACAGGGGTGGCTCCAATGAGCAGTTCTTC
CATSEYRGGSNEQFF
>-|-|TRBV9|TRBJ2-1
TGTGCCAGCAGCGCGATGACCGGAGCAAGCTACAATGAGCAGTTCTTC
CASSAMTGASYNEQFF
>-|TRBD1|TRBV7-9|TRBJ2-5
TGTGCCAGCAGCCGCCTCCGGGACAGGGAAGAGACCCAGTACTTC
CASSRLRDREETQYF
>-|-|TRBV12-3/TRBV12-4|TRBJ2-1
TGTGCCAGCAGTTTTATGCAGCCAAAATACAATGAGCAGTTCTTC
CASSFMQPKYNEQFF
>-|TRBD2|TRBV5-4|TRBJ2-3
TGTGCCAGCAGCTTAGCGGGGGTACCCACAGATACGCAGTATTTT
CASSLAGVPTDTQYF